This T cell receptor (beta chain) was identified in a study of T-cell memory formation after mild COVID-19. General study results and limits: Researchers report contracting CD4+ clones mostly in CM and EM, with CD8+ clones in EMRA.

About this clonotype itself: What it binds is unknown.

TCR alpha and TCR beta cDNA libraries carrying sample barcodes and UMIs were produced by 5'RACE using constant-segment primers. MiXCR was run by TCRdb on the 5' RACE reads, yielding one entry per CDR3 protein. The table has hundreds of thousands of distinct CDR3 sequences, 16% seen once. The CDR3 is made up of 13 amino acids. The germline gives CDR1 DFQATT, CDR2 SNEGSKA (reference sequence). V shed 5 bases and J 2 bases; nucleotides not matched to a gene: 2. The sequencing input was PBMCs or a T cell subset sorted from them (not recorded which). This chain links TRBV20-1 with TRBJ2-7; 11 bases agree with TRBD2. The source of this sequence is a man aged 18 to 29 who had mild COVID-19 (a few samples of this study predate the infection). Cell type and time point are not known. The CDR3 DNA sequence: TGCAGTGCTGTTAGCGGGGGGGCCTACGAGCAGTACGTC. This codes for CSAVSGGAYEQYV.